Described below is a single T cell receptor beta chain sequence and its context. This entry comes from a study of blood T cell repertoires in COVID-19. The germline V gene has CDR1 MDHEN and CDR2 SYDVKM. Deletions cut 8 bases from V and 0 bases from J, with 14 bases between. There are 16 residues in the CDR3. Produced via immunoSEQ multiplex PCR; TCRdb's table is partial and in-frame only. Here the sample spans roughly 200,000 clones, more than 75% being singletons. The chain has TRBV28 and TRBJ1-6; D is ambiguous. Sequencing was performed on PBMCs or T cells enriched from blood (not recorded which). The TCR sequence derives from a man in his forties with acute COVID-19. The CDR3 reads CASGLQRSSYNSPLHF. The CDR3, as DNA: TGTGCCAGCGGCCTTCAAAGAAGCTCCTATAATTCACCCCTCCACTTT.